This T cell receptor (beta chain) was identified in a study of kidney transplant recipient with SARS-CoV-2 infection. TCRdb reprocessed the reads with MiXCR, giving one entry per CDR3 protein. The sample consists of some 220,000 distinct CDR3 sequences, under 35% of them appearing once. This clonotype was recorded many times. Germline values: CDR1 SGHVS, CDR2 FQNEAQ. Trimming pared 5 bases from V and 4 bases from J, leaving 23 bases between. This CDR3 region has 17 residues. This clonotype originated in a male patient aged 30 to 40 who had COVID-19 and was a kidney transplant recipient. These T cells may partly come from the graft donor. The sample in question was a blood sample, obtained at baseline and between days 110 and 120 from a kidney transplant recipient. The chain uses TRBV7-8 and TRBJ1-2; unclear D gene. The CDR3 loop is CASSIFVFTRKTYGYTF. CDR3 coding DNA: TGTGCCAGCAGCATTTTTGTGTTTACCCGAAAGACCTATGGCTACACCTTC.